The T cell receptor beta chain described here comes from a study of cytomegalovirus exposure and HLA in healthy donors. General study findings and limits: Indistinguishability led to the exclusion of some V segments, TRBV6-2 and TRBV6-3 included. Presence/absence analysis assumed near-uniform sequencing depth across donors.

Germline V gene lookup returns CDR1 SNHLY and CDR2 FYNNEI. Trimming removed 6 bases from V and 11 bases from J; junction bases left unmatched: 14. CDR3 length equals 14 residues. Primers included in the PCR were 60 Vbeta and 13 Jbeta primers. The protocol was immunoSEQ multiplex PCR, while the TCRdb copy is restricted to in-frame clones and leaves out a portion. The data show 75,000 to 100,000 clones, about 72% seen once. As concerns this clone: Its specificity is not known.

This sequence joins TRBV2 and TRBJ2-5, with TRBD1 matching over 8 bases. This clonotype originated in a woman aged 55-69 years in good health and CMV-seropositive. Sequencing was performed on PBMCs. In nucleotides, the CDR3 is TGTGCCAGCAGGATGGGACAGGTCCGGTCATGGCAGTACTTC. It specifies CASRMGQVRSWQYF.